Following are 32 T cell receptor beta chains from one sample sequenced in a study of blood T cell repertoires in COVID-19. Only in-frame clones appear in the TCRdb table, and some are missing; sequencing was by immunoSEQ multiplex PCR. The table lists some 110,000 clones, 86% of them singletons. Sequenced sample: peripheral blood. These TCRs come from a man aged 40-49 years with acute or convalescent COVID-19.

This chain links TRBV21-1 with TRBJ1-5; the table calls TRBD1, which could not be checked here. TRBV21-1 is a pseudogene. The CDR3 covers 17 residues. The CDR3 here is CASSPQRGLDSNQPQHF. The CDR3, as DNA: TGTGCCAGCAGCCCCCAAAGGGGTCTTGATAGCAATCAGCCCCAGCATTTT.

The J gene is TRBJ2-3, the V gene TRBV9; D ambiguous. The CDR3 totals 12 residues. V was shortened by 4 bases and J by 5 bases, with 8 bases between the two germline ends. Germline CDR1 and CDR2: SGDLS and YYNGEE. The CDR3 DNA sequence: TGTGCCAGCAGCCCCACTATAGATACGCAGTATTTT. Its protein product is CASSPTIDTQYF.

This sequence joins TRBV6-2 or TRBV6-3 and TRBJ1-1; D is perhaps TRBD1 (5 bases). The CDR3 extends over 15 amino acids. V lost 6 bases, J lost 5 bases, and 19 bases lay in between. Germline V gene lookup returns CDR1 MNHEY and CDR2 SVGEGT. CDR3 loop: CASSRSSAGITEAFF. CDR3 coding DNA: TGTGCCAGCAGCCGATCTTCGGCAGGGATTACTGAAGCTTTCTTT.

The V gene is TRBV4-2, the J gene TRBJ1-2; 10 bases line up with TRBD1. J gave up 4 bases and V 3 bases, and 2 bases lay outside the gene matches. CDR1 LGHNA and CDR2 YNFKEQ come from the germline V gene. This CDR3 has 14 residues. CDR3 DNA: TGTGCCAGCAGCCAGGACAGGGGGTCCTATGGCTACACCTTC. This encodes CASSQDRGSYGYTF.

The CDR3, as DNA: TGTGCCAGCAGCGTAGGACTAGCCTCCTACAATGAGCAGTTCTTC. It yields the protein CASSVGLASYNEQFF. The genes are TRBV9 and TRBJ2-1; TRBD2 aligns across 7 bases. Germline V gene data show CDR1 as SGDLS and CDR2 as YYNGEE. This CDR3 contains 15 residues. V dropped 0 bases and J dropped 0; count of bases not matched to a gene: 0.

This sequence joins TRBV7-9 and TRBJ1-3; tentative D call: TRBD1 (6 bases). The ends were cut back, 5 bases at V and 0 bases at J, with 11 bases in the middle. Germline V gene sequence: CDR1 SEHNR, CDR2 FQNEAQ (reference sequence). CDR3 length: 15 amino acids. The DNA of the CDR3 is TGTGCCAGCAGCGAAGGGGGTCGCTCTGGAAACACCATATATTTT. It codes for CASSEGGRSGNTIYF.

CDR3 sequence reads: CALGTAGNTIYF. CDR3 DNA: TGTGCCCTCGGGACAGCTGGAAACACCATATATTTT. This rearrangement joins TRBV10-3 to TRBJ1-3, with 7 bases that match TRBD1. The CDR3 covers 12 residues. Germline CDR1 reads ENHRY; CDR2 reads SYGVKD. Germline trimming cut 11 bases from V and 2 bases from J; bases unmatched to any gene: 3.

The chain combines TRBV2 with TRBJ2-7; TRBD1 matches 7 bases. The trim removed 4 bases at V and 3 bases at J, leaving 3 bases unmatched. The CDR3 consists of 13 residues. CDR1 is SNHLY and CDR2 is FYNNEI in the germline V gene. The CDR3 protein is CASSAGTDYEQYF. The CDR3 nucleotides read TGTGCCAGCAGTGCCGGGACAGACTACGAGCAGTACTTC.

The chain recombines TRBV15 with TRBJ2-3; D might be TRBD2 (6 bases). This CDR3 comprises 15 residues. The V end lost 0 bases, the J end lost 1 base, and 8 bases lay between the germline ends. The germline CDR1 and CDR2 sequences are LNHNV and YYDKDF (reference sequence). CDR3 residues: CATSRETGGTDTQYF. CDR3 in DNA: TGTGCCACCAGCAGAGAAACGGGAGGCACAGATACGCAGTATTTT.

This clone appeared a single time. The V gene is TRBV11-2, the J gene TRBJ2-2; D uncertain. The CDR3 is 16 amino acids. CDR1 and CDR2 from the germline V gene are SGHAT and FQNNGV. Trimming shortened V by 1 base and J by 0 bases, and 9 bases separated the two germline ends. The CDR3 nucleotides are TGTGCCAGCAGCTTAGTTGCCAGAACGAACACCGGGGAGCTGTTTTTT. Its translation: CASSLVARTNTGELFF.

This clone was counted once. V usage is TRBV10-1 and J usage is TRBJ2-3; TRBD2 matches at 9 bases. The V gene end was trimmed by 2 bases and the J gene end by 4 bases; junction bases not matched to a gene: 10. The V gene's germline CDR1 is WNHNN and CDR2 SYGVQD (reference sequence). The CDR3 loop spans 17 amino acids. The CDR3 region is CASSERYSGSFADTQYF. As DNA, the CDR3 is TGCGCCAGCAGTGAGCGGTATAGCGGGAGTTTCGCAGATACGCAGTATTTT.

The chain employs TRBV30 and TRBJ2-7; TRBD1 matches 9 bases. The CDR3 extends over 13 amino acids. The V segment lost 3 bases and the J segment 3 bases; nucleotides outside the gene matches: 3. Germline V gene data show CDR1 as GTSNPN and CDR2 as SVGIG (reference sequence). The CDR3 sequence: CAWRRTGDYEQYF. The CDR3 DNA follows: TGTGCCTGGAGGAGGACAGGGGACTACGAGCAGTACTTC.

The chain combines TRBV18 with TRBJ1-2; D call uncertain. Deletions cut 4 bases from V and 8 bases from J, with 14 bases between. This CDR3 has 13 amino acids. CDR1 KGHSH and CDR2 LQKENI come from the germline V gene. CDR3 in DNA: TGTGCCAGCTCACAAGAACCGGAGGACGGCTACACCTTC. It is translated as CASSQEPEDGYTF.

The chain is built from TRBV6-4 and TRBJ1-5; TRBD1 matches at 7 bases. This CDR3 has 19 residues. Germline CDR1 reads MRHNA; CDR2 reads SNTAGT. V gave up 5 bases and J gave up 0 bases; unmatched junction bases: 16. The CDR3, as DNA: TGTGCCAGCAGTTTTCCTCGGGACAGAAGTTTGTATAGCAATCAGCCCCAGCATTTT. Its protein product is CASSFPRDRSLYSNQPQHF.

V gene TRBV9 combines with J gene TRBJ1-3, with 10 bases fitting TRBD1. The CDR3 length is 15 residues. Germline-derived CDR1 and CDR2 are SGDLS and YYNGEE. Germline trimming cut 3 bases from V and 4 bases from J; bases unmatched to any gene: 4. This CDR3 reads CASSARTGGGNTIYF. The CDR3 DNA reads TGTGCCAGCAGCGCCCGGACAGGGGGAGGAAACACCATATATTTT.

This clone was seen only a few times. The V gene is TRBV10-2, the J gene TRBJ2-7, with 12 nucleotides matching TRBD2. CDR3 length equals 16 residues. In germline, CDR1 is WSHSY, CDR2 SAAADI. V lost 4 bases, J lost 2 bases, and 6 bases stayed unmatched. CDR3 amino acids: CASSVASGGVPYEQYF. As DNA, the CDR3 is TGCGCCAGCAGTGTTGCTAGCGGGGGGGTTCCCTACGAGCAGTACTTC.

The V and J genes are TRBV29-1 and TRBJ1-5; 11 nucleotides match TRBD1. In germline, CDR1 is SQVTM, CDR2 ANQGSEA. Trimming took 6 bases from V and 5 from J; bases not matched to a gene: 6. There are 14 residues in the CDR3. The CDR3 here is CSVKDRGRDQPQHF. DNA for the CDR3: TGCAGCGTCAAGGACAGGGGGCGCGATCAGCCCCAGCATTTT.

The table lists this clone with a few counts. V is TRBV2 and J is TRBJ2-7, with 7 bases that match TRBD2. Unmatched junction bases numbered 8, after V lost 8 bases and J lost 1 base. Germline CDR1 and CDR2: SNHLY and FYNNEI. CDR3 size: 14 residues. CDR3 sequence (DNA): TGTGCCAGCCTAACCGGGCGGGGGTCCTACGAGCAGTACTTC. Encoded protein: CASLTGRGSYEQYF.

This clone was picked up one time. The rearrangement links TRBV12-3 or TRBV12-4 to TRBJ1-5, with TRBD1 as a possible D gene (6 bases). CDR3 length: 13 residues. Trimming pared 8 bases from V and 3 bases from J, leaving 11 bases between. The CDR3 loop reads CASGGGYNQPQHF. CDR3 coding DNA: TGTGCCAGCGGGGGGGGCTACAATCAGCCCCAGCATTTT.

CDR3 sequence reads: CASSLSAPYEQYF. Written as DNA, the CDR3 is TGTGCCAGCAGTTTATCAGCCCCCTACGAGCAGTACTTC. The rearrangement links TRBV27 to TRBJ2-7; D is unclear. This CDR3 is built from 13 residues. The germline V and J ends were trimmed by 0 bases and 2 bases, with 5 bases remaining between them. Germline V CDR1 and CDR2: MNHEY, SMNVEV (reference sequence).

The genes are TRBV7-9 and TRBJ1-2, with 7 bases lining up with TRBD1. The length of the CDR3 is 16 residues. Losses at the gene ends were 0 bases for V and 0 bases for J; bases not matched to a gene: 4. Germline CDR1 is SEHNR and CDR2 is FQNEAQ (reference sequence). The CDR3 nucleotides read TGTGCCAGCAGCTTAGCCACCGGGACAGCTAACTATGGCTACACCTTC. Amino acid sequence: CASSLATGTANYGYTF.

V and J are TRBV9 and TRBJ2-2; weak D call: TRBD2 (6 bases). Germline V CDR1 and CDR2: SGDLS, YYNGEE. This CDR3 has 13 residues. V lost 0 bases to trimming and J lost 7 bases, with 7 bases between them. DNA of the CDR3: TGTGCCAGCAGCGTAGGGCGGGGCGGGGAGCTGTTTTTT. Protein: CASSVGRGGELFF.

The chain has TRBV12-5 and TRBJ2-5, with D unresolved. The CDR3 has 12 amino acids. Germline values: CDR1 LGHNT, CDR2 FRNRAP. Trimming cost V 2 bases and J 6 bases, with 7 bases left between them. CDR3 residues: CASGLLQKTQYF. For the CDR3, the DNA is TGTGCTAGTGGTTTGCTACAGAAGACCCAGTACTTC. Based on the CDR3 plus reference TRBV12-5 and TRBJ2-5, the full variable domain is DARVTQTPRHKVTEMGQEVTMRCQPILGHNTVFWYRQTMMQGLELLAYFRNRAPLDDSGMPKDRFSAEMPDATLATLKIQPSEPRDSAVYFCASGLLQKTQYFGPGTRLLVL.

The rearrangement uses TRBV30 and TRBJ1-5, with 7 bases identical to TRBD1. V was pared by 3 bases and J by 6 bases, with 5 bases of the junction left unmatched. CDR1 and CDR2 from the germline V gene are GTSNPN and SVGIG (reference sequence). The CDR3 length is 13 residues. CDR3 region: CAWSPGGGQPQHF. CDR3 sequence (DNA): TGTGCCTGGAGCCCAGGGGGAGGTCAGCCCCAGCATTTT.

The rearrangement links TRBV2 to TRBJ1-2; D remains unclear. Trimming left V 7 bases short and J 1 base short, with 4 bases between. CDR3 size: 11 residues. Germline values: CDR1 SNHLY, CDR2 FYNNEI. The CDR3 spells CASTLNYGYTF. The CDR3 DNA reads as TGTGCCAGCACTCTTAACTATGGCTACACCTTC. Full variable domain (outside the CDR3, taken from reference TRBV2 and TRBJ1-2): EPEVTQTPSHQVTQMGQEVILRCVPISNHLYFYWYRQILGQKVEFLVSFYNNEISEKSEIFDDQFSVERPDGSNFTLKIRSTKLEDSAMYFCASTLNYGYTFGSGTRLTVV.

The chain links TRBV19 to TRBJ1-5; TRBD1 agrees at 8 bases. The CDR3 sequence is 14 residues long. CDR1 is LNHDA, CDR2 SQIVND, per germline (reference sequence). The ends lost 6 bases at V and 6 bases at J; junction bases unmatched: 7. The DNA for the CDR3 is TGTGCCAGTAGGGTGGGCAGGGGGCTTCAGCCCCAGCATTTT. Encoded protein: CASRVGRGLQPQHF.

The chain uses TRBV5-1 and TRBJ2-7, with D tentatively TRBD2 (5 bases). CDR1 and CDR2 from the germline V gene are SGHRS and YFSETQ. V lost 4 bases, J lost 4 bases, and 15 bases lay in between. The CDR3 totals 14 residues. The chain's CDR3 is CASSVRANNYEQYF. CDR3 DNA sequence: TGCGCCAGCAGCGTGAGGGCCAATAATTACGAGCAGTACTTC.

V and J are TRBV7-8 and TRBJ2-3, with a weak D call TRBD1 (5 bases). CDR3 length equals 15 residues. V was shortened by 1 base and J by 2 bases, with 10 bases between the two germline ends. Germline V CDR1 and CDR2: SGHVS, FQNEAQ. CDR3 coding DNA: TGTGCCAGCAGCTTAGGGGGCCTTCTCACAGATACGCAGTATTTT. Encoded protein: CASSLGGLLTDTQYF.

The chain uses TRBV14 and TRBJ1-1; 7 positions agree with TRBD1. The CDR3 covers 14 residues. J gave up 2 bases and V 4 bases, and 4 bases lay outside the gene matches. Germline V gives CDR1 SGHDN, CDR2 FVKESK. CDR3 protein: CASSRGQDNTEAFF. DNA for the CDR3: TGTGCCAGCAGCCGTGGACAGGACAACACTGAAGCTTTCTTT.

The chain employs TRBV6-5 and TRBJ1-2; D ambiguous. Trimming took 0 bases from V and 8 from J, leaving 7 bases between them. The CDR3 spans 12 residues. Germline V CDR1 and CDR2: MNHEY, SVGAGI. CDR3 nucleotides: TGTGCCAGCAGTTACTCGGGGAGAGGCTACACCTTC. This codes for CASSYSGRGYTF.

The chain has TRBV7-9 and TRBJ2-1; D is undetermined. V lost 5 bases, J lost 4 bases, and 6 bases lay in between. Looked up from germline, CDR1 is SEHNR and CDR2 is FQNEAQ (reference sequence). This CDR3 region has 12 residues. CDR3 DNA sequence: TGTGCCAGCAGCAATCAGTACAATGAGCAGTTCTTC. Translation: CASSNQYNEQFF.

The rearrangement joins TRBV6-6 to TRBJ2-2, with 10 bases lining up with TRBD1. This CDR3 has 14 amino acids. The trim removed 6 bases at V and 7 bases at J, leaving 5 bases unmatched. CDR1 MNHNY and CDR2 SVGAGI come from the germline V gene (reference sequence). CDR3 DNA: TGTGCCAGCAGCGACAGGGGGCAAAGCGGGGAGCTGTTTTTT. Its translation: CASSDRGQSGELFF.